Listed below are T cell receptor beta chains from one sample, sequenced in a study of blood T cell repertoires in COVID-19. TCRdb's table, derived via immunoSEQ multiplex PCR, lists solely in-frame clones and lacks some. The sample consists of 100,000 to 150,000 clones, roughly four fifths of them appearing once. The sequenced sample consisted of peripheral blood. These TCRs come from a man aged 25 to 40 with COVID-19, enrolled during active disease. CDR3s include the opening cysteine and the closing phenylalanine or tryptophan. Fields, in order: clone size, J gene, V gene, D gene, CDR3 DNA, CDR3 protein. A D gene is named only where the DNA matches it firmly. Some rows mark clone size as missing; the rest say once, few, many or name a class of expanded clone.

NA,TRBJ2-5,TRBV5-4,NA,TGTGCCAGCAGCTTTTTTGGGGGCGAGACCCAGTACTTC,CASSFFGGETQYF
few,TRBJ1-1,TRBV27,TRBD1,TGTGCCAGCAGGATCACAGGGGGGAGCACTGAAGCTTTCTTT,CASRITGGSTEAFF
NA,TRBJ1-5,TRBV24-1,NA,TGTGCCACCAGTGATCGAACAAGGACAGGCAATCAGCCCCAGCATTTT,CATSDRTRTGNQPQHF
NA,TRBJ2-1,TRBV2,NA,TGTGCCAGCAGTGGGCGGGTTGACTCCCCAAAACCCCATGAGCAGTTCTTC,CASSGRVDSPKPHEQFF
NA,TRBJ2-7,TRBV6-6,NA,TGTGCCAGCAGTTATCCGGCCAGGGCAAGCTCCTACGAGCAGTACTTC,CASSYPARASSYEQYF
NA,TRBJ2-1,TRBV2,TRBD1,TGTGCCAGCAATGGACAGGTTGAGCAGTTCTTC,CASNGQVEQFF
NA,TRBJ2-5,TRBV5-1,TRBD2,TGCGCCAGCAGCCCCGGGGGGTCTTTAGAGACCCAGTACTTC,CASSPGGSLETQYF
NA,TRBJ1-2,TRBV10-3,NA,TGTGCCATCCCCACAGGGATTCATGGCTACACCTTC,CAIPTGIHGYTF
NA,TRBJ1-1,TRBV7-9,NA,TGTGCCAGCAGCTCAGCGGGGGGGCTCAACACTGAAGCTTTCTTT,CASSSAGGLNTEAFF
NA,TRBJ1-5,TRBV7-9,NA,TGTGCCAGCAGCGCCGGGGGGGAGGCTCAGCCCCAGCATTTT,CASSAGGEAQPQHF
few,TRBJ1-2,TRBV19,NA,TGTGCCAGTTGGCGAAGGGGGGGGCTGGGCGCTAACTATGGCTACACCTTC,CASWRRGGLGANYGYTF
NA,TRBJ2-1,TRBV4-1,NA,TGCGCCAGCAGAGGGACAAACAATGAGCAGTTCTTC,CASRGTNNEQFF
NA,TRBJ2-2,TRBV29-1,TRBD1,TGCAGCGTTGCCGCCGGGACAGGGATGAACACCGGGGAGCTGTTTTTT,CSVAAGTGMNTGELFF
once,TRBJ1-2,TRBV28,NA,TGTGCCAGCAGTTTATTTTTTCGACAGGTTGACTATGGCTACACCTTC,CASSLFFRQVDYGYTF
NA,TRBJ2-1,TRBV30,TRBD2,TGTGCCTGGAGTACCGGGACTAGCGACTACAATGAGCAGTTCTTC,CAWSTGTSDYNEQFF
NA,TRBJ1-4,TRBV27,NA,TGTGCCAGCGGCTCCCTCTCAACTAATGAAAAACTGTTTTTT,CASGSLSTNEKLFF
NA,TRBJ1-2,TRBV4-1,TRBD1,TGCGCCAGCAGCCTTAATCCAGGGGGCGCGTATGGCTACACCTTC,CASSLNPGGAYGYTF
NA,TRBJ1-2,TRBV11-2,NA,TGTGCCAGCAGCTCGGACAGCCTTAACTATGGCTACACCTTC,CASSSDSLNYGYTF
NA,TRBJ2-1,TRBV11-3,TRBD1,TGTGCCAGCAGCCCGGGACAGTACAATGAGCAGTTCTTC,CASSPGQYNEQFF
NA,TRBJ2-7,TRBV5-8,NA,TGTGCCAGCAGCTTAAGGGACTTCTACGAGCAGTACTTC,CASSLRDFYEQYF
NA,TRBJ2-3,TRBV11-2,TRBD2,TGTGCCAGCAGCTTAGGGGCTAGCGGGTCTAGCACAGATACGCAGTATTTT,CASSLGASGSSTDTQYF
few,TRBJ2-5,TRBV9,NA,TGTGCCAGCAGCTCGGTGTCCGGAGTTCAAGAGACCCAGTACTTC,CASSSVSGVQETQYF
once,TRBJ2-1,TRBV3-1/TRBV3-2,TRBD1,TGTGCCAGCAGCCAAGGCCAGGGGGATTGGGATGAGCAGTTCTTC,CASSQGQGDWDEQFF
NA,TRBJ2-1,TRBV6-5,TRBD2,TGTGCCAGCAGTTACTCGCCTAGCGGTTACAATGAGCAGTTCTTC,CASSYSPSGYNEQFF
NA,TRBJ1-4,TRBV19,NA,TGTGCCAGTAGTAGAGAAGCTTCAACTAATGAAAAACTGTTTTTT,CASSREASTNEKLFF
NA,TRBJ1-2,TRBV18,TRBD1,TGTGCCAGCTCACTTCAAGCGGCGGACAGGTCGCGAGGTGGCTACACCTTC,CASSLQAADRSRGGYTF
NA,TRBJ1-2,TRBV5-4,TRBD1,TGTGCCAGCAGCTTTAGACAGGGGGTTACTGGCTACACCTTC,CASSFRQGVTGYTF
NA,TRBJ1-2,TRBV7-2,NA,TGTGCCAGCAGCTTAGTATCAGGAAATGGCTACACCTTC,CASSLVSGNGYTF
NA,TRBJ2-2,TRBV28,NA,TGTGCCAGCAGTTGGGGGGGGCAAAATGCGACCGGGGAGCTGTTTTTT,CASSWGGQNATGELFF
NA,TRBJ1-2,TRBV18,NA,TGTGCCAGCTCACCAGAGGGAACGCATGGCTACACCTTC,CASSPEGTHGYTF
NA,TRBJ1-2,TRBV29-1,TRBD1,TGCAGCGTTGGGGTCGGATCAGGGGGGTATGGCTACACCTTC,CSVGVGSGGYGYTF
NA,TRBJ2-5,TRBV6-5,NA,TGTGCCAGCAGTTACGAGGGAGAGACCCAGTACTTC,CASSYEGETQYF
NA,TRBJ2-5,TRBV2,NA,TGTGCCAGCAGTCCAACAGGGCAGCTCCAAGAGACCCAGTACTTC,CASSPTGQLQETQYF
once,TRBJ2-5,TRBV5-5,TRBD1,TGTGCCAGCAGCATACCGACAGGGGAAGAGACCCAGTACTTC,CASSIPTGEETQYF
once,TRBJ2-3,TRBV6-5,TRBD1,TGTGCCAGCAGTTTCCCGGGACAGGGGGCGACAGATACGCAGTATTTT,CASSFPGQGATDTQYF
NA,TRBJ1-1,TRBV12-3/TRBV12-4,NA,TGTGCCAGCAGTTTGTCCCCGACAGAAGCTTTCTTT,CASSLSPTEAFF
NA,TRBJ2-7,TRBV6-5,TRBD2,TGTGCCAGCAGGCGGGCGGGAGCCCCCTACGAGCAGTACTTC,CASRRAGAPYEQYF
few,TRBJ1-5,TRBV13,TRBD1,TGTGCCAGCAGCTTTGGGACAGGGAATCAGCCCCAGCATTTT,CASSFGTGNQPQHF
NA,TRBJ1-1,TRBV9,NA,TGTGCCAGCAGCGTAGTGGAAGGCCAGGGAGCTTTCTTT,CASSVVEGQGAFF
NA,TRBJ2-3,TRBV7-9,TRBD2,TGTGCCAGCAGCCCGACTAGCGCCACAGATACGCAGTATTTT,CASSPTSATDTQYF
NA,TRBJ1-2,TRBV20-1,TRBD1,TGCAGTGCTAGTCCCAGGGGGTACGGCTACACCTTC,CSASPRGYGYTF